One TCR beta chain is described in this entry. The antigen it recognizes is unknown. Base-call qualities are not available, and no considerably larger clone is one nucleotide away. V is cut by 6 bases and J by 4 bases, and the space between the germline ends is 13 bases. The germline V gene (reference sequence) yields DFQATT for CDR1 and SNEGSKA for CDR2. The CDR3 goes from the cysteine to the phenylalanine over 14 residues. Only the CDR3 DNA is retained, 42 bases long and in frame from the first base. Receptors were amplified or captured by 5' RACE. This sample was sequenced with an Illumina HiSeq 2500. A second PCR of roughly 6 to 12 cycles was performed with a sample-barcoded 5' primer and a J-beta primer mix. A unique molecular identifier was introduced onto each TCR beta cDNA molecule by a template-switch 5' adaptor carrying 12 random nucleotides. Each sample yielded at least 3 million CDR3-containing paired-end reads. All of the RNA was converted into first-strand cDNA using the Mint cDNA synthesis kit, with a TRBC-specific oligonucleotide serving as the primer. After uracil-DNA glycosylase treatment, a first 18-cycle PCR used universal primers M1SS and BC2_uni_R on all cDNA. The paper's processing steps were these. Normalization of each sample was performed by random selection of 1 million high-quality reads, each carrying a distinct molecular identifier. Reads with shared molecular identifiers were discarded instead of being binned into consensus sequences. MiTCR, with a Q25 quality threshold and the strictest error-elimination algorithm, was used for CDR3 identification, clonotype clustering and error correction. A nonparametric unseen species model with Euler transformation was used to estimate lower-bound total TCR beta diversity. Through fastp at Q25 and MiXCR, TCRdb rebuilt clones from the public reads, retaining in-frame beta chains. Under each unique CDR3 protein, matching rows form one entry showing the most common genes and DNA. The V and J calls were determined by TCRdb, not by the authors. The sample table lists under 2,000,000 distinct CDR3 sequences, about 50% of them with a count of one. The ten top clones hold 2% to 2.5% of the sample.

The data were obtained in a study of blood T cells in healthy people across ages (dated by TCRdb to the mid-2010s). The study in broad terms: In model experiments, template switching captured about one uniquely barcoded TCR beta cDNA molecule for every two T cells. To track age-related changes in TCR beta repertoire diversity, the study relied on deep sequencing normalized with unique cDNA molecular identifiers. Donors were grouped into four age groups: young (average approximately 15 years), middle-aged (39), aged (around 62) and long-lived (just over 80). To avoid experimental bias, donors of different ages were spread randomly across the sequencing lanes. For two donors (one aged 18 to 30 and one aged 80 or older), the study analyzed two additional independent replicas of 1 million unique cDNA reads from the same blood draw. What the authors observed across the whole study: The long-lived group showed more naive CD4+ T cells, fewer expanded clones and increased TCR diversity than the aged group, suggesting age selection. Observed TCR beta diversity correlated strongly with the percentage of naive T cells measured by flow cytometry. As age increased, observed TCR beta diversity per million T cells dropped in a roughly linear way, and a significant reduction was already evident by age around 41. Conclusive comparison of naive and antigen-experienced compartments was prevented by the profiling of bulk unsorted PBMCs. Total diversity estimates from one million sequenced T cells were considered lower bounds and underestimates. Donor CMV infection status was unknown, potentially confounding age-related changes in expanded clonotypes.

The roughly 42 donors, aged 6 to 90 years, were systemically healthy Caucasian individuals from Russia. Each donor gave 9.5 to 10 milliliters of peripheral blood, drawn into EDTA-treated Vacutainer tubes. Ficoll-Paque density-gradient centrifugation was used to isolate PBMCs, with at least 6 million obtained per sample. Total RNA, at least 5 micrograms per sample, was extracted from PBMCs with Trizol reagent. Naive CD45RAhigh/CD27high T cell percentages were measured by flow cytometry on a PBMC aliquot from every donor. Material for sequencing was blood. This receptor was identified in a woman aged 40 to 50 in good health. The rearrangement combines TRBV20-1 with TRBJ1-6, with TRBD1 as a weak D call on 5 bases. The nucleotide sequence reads TGCAGTGCCAGGGCAGGGACTTATAATTCACCCCTCCACTTT. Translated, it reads CSARAGTYNSPLHF.